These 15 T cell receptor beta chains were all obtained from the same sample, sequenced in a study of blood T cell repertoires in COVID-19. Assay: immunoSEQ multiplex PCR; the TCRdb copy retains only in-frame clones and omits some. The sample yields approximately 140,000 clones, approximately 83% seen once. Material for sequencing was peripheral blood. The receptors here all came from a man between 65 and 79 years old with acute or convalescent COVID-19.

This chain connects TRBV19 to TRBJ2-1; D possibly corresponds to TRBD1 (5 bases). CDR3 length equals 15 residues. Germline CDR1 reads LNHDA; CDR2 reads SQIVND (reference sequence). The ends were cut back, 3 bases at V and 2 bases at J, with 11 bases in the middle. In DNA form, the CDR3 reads TGTGCCAGTAGTATTCAGGCAGGGACCTACAATGAGCAGTTCTTC. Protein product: CASSIQAGTYNEQFF.

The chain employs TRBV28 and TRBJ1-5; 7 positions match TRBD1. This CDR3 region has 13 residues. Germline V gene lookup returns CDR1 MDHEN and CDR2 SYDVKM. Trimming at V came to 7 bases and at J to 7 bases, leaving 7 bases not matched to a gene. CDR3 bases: TGTGCCAGCACTTTCCAGGGGGGACAGCCCCAGCATTTT. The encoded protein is CASTFQGGQPQHF.

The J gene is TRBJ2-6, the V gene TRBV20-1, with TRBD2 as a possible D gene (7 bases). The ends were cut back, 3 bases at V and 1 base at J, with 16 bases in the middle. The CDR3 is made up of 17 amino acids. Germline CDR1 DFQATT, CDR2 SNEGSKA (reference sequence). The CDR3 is CSASGAGAHSGANVLTF. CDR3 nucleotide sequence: TGCAGTGCTAGTGGGGCGGGGGCTCATTCTGGGGCCAACGTCCTGACTTTC.

CDR3 sequence: CASSLAGGGGEKLFF. CDR3 DNA: TGTGCCAGCAGCTTAGCGGGGGGAGGTGGTGAAAAACTGTTTTTT. The chain uses TRBV7-9 and TRBJ1-4, with TRBD1 as a possible D gene (5 bases). CDR1 and CDR2 (germline): SEHNR, FQNEAQ (reference sequence). V was shortened by 0 bases and J by 7 bases, with 12 bases between the two germline ends. This CDR3 contains 15 residues.

The CDR3 loop reads CASSYPSGNTGELFF. CDR3 coding DNA: TGTGCCAGCAGTTACCCTAGCGGAAACACCGGGGAGCTGTTTTTT. This chain joins TRBV6-5 and TRBJ2-2, with 7 nucleotides matching TRBD2. The V and J ends lost 2 bases and 2 bases, in that order; junction bases with no gene match: 2. Germline CDR1 MNHEY, CDR2 SVGAGI. The CDR3 consists of 15 residues.

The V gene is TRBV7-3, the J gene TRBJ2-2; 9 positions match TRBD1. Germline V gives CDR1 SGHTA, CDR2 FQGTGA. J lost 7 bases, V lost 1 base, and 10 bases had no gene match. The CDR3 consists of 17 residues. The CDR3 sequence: CASSLNLGTGIGGELFF. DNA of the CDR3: TGTGCCAGCAGCTTAAATTTAGGGACAGGGATAGGCGGGGAGCTGTTTTTT.

This CDR3 reads CASKSGKIPYEQYF. The CDR3 region has the DNA TGTGCCAGCAAGTCAGGGAAAATCCCCTACGAGCAGTACTTC. J is TRBJ2-7 and V is TRBV25-1, with a possible D match to TRBD1 (5 bases). The CDR3 covers 14 residues. Germline CDR1 is MGHDK and CDR2 is SYGVNS. Deletions cut 7 bases from V and 2 bases from J, with 15 bases between.

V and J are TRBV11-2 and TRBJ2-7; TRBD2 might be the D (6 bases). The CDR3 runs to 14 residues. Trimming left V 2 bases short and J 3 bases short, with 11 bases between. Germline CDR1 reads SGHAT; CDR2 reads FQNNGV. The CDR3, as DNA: TGTGCCAGCAGCTTAATGGGGGGTGGCTACGAGCAGTACTTC. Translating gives CASSLMGGGYEQYF.

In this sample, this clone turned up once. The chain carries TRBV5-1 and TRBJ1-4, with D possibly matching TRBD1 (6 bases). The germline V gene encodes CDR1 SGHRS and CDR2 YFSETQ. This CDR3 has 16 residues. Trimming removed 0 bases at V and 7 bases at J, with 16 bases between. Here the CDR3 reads CASSLEGRQGIEKLFF. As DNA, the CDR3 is TGCGCCAGCAGCTTGGAGGGTCGGCAGGGGATTGAAAAACTGTTTTTT.

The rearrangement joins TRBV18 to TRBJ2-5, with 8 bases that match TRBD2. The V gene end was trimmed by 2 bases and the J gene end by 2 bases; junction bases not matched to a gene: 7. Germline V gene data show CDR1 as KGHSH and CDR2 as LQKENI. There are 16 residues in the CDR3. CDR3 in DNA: TGTGCCAGCTCACCATTCGTAGCGGGAATACAAGAGACCCAGTACTTC. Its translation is CASSPFVAGIQETQYF.

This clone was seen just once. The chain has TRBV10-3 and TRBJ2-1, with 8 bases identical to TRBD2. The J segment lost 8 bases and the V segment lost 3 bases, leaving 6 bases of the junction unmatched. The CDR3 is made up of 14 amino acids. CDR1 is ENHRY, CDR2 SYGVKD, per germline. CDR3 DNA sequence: TGTGCCATCAGTGAAGGGACTAGGTGGGATGAGCAGTTCTTC. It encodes CAISEGTRWDEQFF.

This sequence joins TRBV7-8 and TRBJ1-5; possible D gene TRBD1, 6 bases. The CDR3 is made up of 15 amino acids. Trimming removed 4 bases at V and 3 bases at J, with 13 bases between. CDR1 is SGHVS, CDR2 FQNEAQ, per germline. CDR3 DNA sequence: TGTGCCAGCAGCTCAGCAGGGGTCGACAATCAGCCCCAGCATTTT. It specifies CASSSAGVDNQPQHF.

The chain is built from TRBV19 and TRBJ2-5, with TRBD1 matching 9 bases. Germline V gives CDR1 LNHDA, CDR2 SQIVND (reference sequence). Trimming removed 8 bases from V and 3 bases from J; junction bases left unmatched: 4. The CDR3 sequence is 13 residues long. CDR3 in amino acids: CASAQGAKETQYF. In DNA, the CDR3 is TGTGCCAGTGCACAGGGGGCTAAAGAGACCCAGTACTTC. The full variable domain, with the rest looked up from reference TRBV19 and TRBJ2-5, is DGGITQSPKYLFRKEGQNVTLSCEQNLNHDAMYWYRQDPGQGLRLIYYSQIVNDFQKGDIAEGYSVSREKKESFPLTVTSAQKNPTAFYLCASAQGAKETQYFGPGTRLLVL.

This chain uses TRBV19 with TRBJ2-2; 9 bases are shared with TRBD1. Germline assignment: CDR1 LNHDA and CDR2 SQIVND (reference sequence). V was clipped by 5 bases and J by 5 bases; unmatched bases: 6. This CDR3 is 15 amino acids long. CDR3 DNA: TGTGCCAGTAGTCTGGGACAGGGCGTTACCGGGGAGCTGTTTTTT. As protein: CASSLGQGVTGELFF.

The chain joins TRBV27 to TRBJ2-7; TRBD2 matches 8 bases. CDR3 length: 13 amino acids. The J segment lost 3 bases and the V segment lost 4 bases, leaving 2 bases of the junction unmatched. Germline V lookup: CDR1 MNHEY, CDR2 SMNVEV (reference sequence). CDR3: CASSSSGSYEQYF. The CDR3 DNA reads TGTGCCAGCAGTTCCAGCGGGAGCTACGAGCAGTACTTC.